This T cell receptor (beta chain) originates from a study of blood T cell repertoires in COVID-19. The data were produced by immunoSEQ multiplex PCR, yet TCRdb's version contains in-frame clones alone and is incomplete. The sample holds 110,000 to 150,000 clones, approximately 80% seen once. This clone was found a few times. Deletions cut 11 bases from V and 1 base from J, with 13 bases between. Per the germline V gene, CDR1 is KGHDR and CDR2 is SFDVKD. The CDR3 extends over 13 amino acids. Sequenced input: PBMCs or T cells enriched from blood (not recorded which). This chain uses TRBV24-1 with TRBJ2-5, with a tentative D call TRBD1 (5 bases). The sequence was collected from a woman aged 45-59 years who had recovered from COVID-19. Written as DNA, the CDR3 is TGTGCCATCTCCTCAGGGTCCCAAGAGACCCAGTACTTC. It codes for CAISSGSQETQYF.